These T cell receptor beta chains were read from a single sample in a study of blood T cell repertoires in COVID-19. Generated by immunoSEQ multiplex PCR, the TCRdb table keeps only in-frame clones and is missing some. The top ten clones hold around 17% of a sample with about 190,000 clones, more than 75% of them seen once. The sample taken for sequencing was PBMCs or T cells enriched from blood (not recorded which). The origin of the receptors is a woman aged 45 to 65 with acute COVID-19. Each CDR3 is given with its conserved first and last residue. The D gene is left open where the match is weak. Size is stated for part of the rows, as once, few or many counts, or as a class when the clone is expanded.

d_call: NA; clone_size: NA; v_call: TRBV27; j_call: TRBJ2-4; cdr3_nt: TGTGCCAGCAGTTCCCGTGGACAGCTCAAAAACATTCAGTACTTC; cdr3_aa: CASSSRGQLKNIQYF
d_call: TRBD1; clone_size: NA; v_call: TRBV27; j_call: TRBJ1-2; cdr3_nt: TGTGCCAGCAGTTTTCACAGGGGTGTGTTCTATGGCTACACCTTC; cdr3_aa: CASSFHRGVFYGYTF
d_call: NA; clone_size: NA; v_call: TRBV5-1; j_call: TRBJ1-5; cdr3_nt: TGCGCCAGCAGCCGGGGGGAAGGAAGCAATCAGCCCCAGCATTTT; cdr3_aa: CASSRGEGSNQPQHF
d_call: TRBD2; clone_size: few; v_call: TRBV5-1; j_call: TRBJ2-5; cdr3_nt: TGCGCCAGCAGCTTTGGACTAGTTCAAGAGACCCAGTACTTC; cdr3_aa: CASSFGLVQETQYF
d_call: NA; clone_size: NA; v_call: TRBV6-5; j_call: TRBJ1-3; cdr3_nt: TGTGCCAGCAGTTACTCGACGGGAACTGGAAACACCATATATTTT; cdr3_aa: CASSYSTGTGNTIYF
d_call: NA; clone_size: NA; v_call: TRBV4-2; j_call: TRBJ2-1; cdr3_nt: TGTGCCAGCAGCTCAACACGGGGTACGTCCTACAATGAGCAGTTCTTC; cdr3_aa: CASSSTRGTSYNEQFF
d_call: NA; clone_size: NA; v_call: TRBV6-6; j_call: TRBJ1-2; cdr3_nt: TGTGCCAGCAGCGCCGGGGGCTATGGCTACACCTTC; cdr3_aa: CASSAGGYGYTF
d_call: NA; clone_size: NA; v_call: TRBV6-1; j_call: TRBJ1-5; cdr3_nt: TGTGCCAGCAGTGAAGGGTCGGCGGGTCAGCCCCAGCATTTT; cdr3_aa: CASSEGSAGQPQHF
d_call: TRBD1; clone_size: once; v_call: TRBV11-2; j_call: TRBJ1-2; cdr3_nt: TGTGCCAGCAGCCCGGACAGGGGGCATAACTATGGCTACACCTTC; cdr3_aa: CASSPDRGHNYGYTF
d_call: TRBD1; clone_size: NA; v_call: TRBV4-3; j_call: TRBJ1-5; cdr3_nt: TGCGCCAGCAGCCAAGGTACACAGGGGGCTGGGCAGCCCCAGCATTTT; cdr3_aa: CASSQGTQGAGQPQHF
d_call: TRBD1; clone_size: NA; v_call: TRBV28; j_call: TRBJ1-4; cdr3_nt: TGTGCCAGCAGTTTCCGACAGGGTCGAGAAAAACTGTTTTTT; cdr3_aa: CASSFRQGREKLFF
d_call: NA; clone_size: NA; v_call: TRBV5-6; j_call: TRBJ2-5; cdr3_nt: TGTGCCAGCAGCTTGATCCAGCGTACGGAGACCCAGTACTTC; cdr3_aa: CASSLIQRTETQYF
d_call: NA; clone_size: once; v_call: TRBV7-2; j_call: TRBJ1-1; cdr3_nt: TGTGCCAGCAGCTCTTATAGGGGGGGTCTGAACACTGAAGCTTTCTTT; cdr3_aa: CASSSYRGGLNTEAFF